This T cell receptor (beta chain) is from a study of cytomegalovirus exposure and HLA in healthy donors. The assay was immunoSEQ multiplex PCR, and TCRdb's table has in-frame clones only and misses some. Of roughly 180,000 clones listed, roughly 86% are singletons. Germline CDR1 SGHRS, CDR2 YFSETQ. This CDR3 contains 15 residues. With V trimmed by 2 bases and J by 3 bases, 4 bases remained unmatched. Notes on the study in general: According to the study, roughly 160 TCR beta chains were cytomegalovirus-associated. While the bulk of TCR sequences proved rare, some public TCRs turned up in many donors. It was found in a later analysis that first-cohort TCR clusters tended to co-occur in the 100 to 150 validation repertoires.

The donors were part of the validation cohort of 120 subjects. That cohort was separate from the first cohort, which comprised under 750 subjects. With regard to this clone: Antigen: not known.

Sequencing was carried out using PBMCs. This sequence was found in a young man in good health and CMV-seropositive. The rearrangement joins TRBV5-1 to TRBJ2-2; 7 bases agree with TRBD1. CDR3: CASSFQDRDTGELFF. In DNA form, the CDR3 reads TGCGCCAGCAGCTTCCAAGACAGGGACACCGGGGAGCTGTTTTTT.